This T cell receptor beta chain appears in the sequencing data of a study of brain T cells in children with intractable seizures. The study, taken as a whole, reports: Absence of clones before surgery may stem from lower sequencing depth.

In the case of this clone: Its matching antigen is unknown.

This CDR3 spans 16 amino acids. Germline CDR1 and CDR2: MNHNS and SASEGT. Trimming left V 1 base short and J 0 bases short, with 10 bases between. Using immunoSEQ multiplex PCR, the repertoire was profiled, and TCRdb retains in-frame clones only, with some absent. The table has around 44,000 clones, 90% seen once. The TCR comes from a girl aged 2 to 9 with tuberous sclerosis and intractable seizures. The specimen comprised peripheral blood, sampled at surgery. The rearrangement uses TRBV6-1 and TRBJ2-1; D unclear. The CDR3: CASSEGLGYSYNEQFF. For the CDR3, the DNA is TGTGCCAGCAGTGAAGGGCTAGGGTACTCCTACAATGAGCAGTTCTTC.